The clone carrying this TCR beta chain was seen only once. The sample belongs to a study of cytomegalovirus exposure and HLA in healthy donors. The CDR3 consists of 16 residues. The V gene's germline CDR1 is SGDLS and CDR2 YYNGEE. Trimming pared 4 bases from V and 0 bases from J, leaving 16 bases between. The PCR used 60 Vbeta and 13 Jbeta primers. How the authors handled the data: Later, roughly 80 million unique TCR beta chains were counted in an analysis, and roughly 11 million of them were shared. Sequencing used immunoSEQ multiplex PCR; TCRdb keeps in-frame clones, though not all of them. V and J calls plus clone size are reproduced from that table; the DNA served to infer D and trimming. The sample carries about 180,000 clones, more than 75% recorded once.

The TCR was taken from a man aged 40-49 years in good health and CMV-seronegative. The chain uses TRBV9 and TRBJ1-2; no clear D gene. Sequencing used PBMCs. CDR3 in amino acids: CASSYVADGTNYGYTF. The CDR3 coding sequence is TGTGCCAGCAGCTACGTAGCGGACGGGACTAACTATGGCTACACCTTC.